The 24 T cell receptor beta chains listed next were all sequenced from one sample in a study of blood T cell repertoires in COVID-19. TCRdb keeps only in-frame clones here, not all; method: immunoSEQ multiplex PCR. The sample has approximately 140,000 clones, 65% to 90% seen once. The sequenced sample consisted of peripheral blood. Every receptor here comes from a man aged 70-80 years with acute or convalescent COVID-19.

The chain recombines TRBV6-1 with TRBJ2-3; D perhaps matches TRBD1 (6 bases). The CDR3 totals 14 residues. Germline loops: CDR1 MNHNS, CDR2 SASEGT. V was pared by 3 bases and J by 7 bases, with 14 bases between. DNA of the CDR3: TGTGCCAGCAGTGACGATCACAGGGCACATACGCAGTATTTT. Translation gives CASSDDHRAHTQYF.

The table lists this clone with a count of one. The CDR3 spells CAWSVAGNTIYF. The CDR3 nucleotides read TGTGCCTGGAGTGTAGCGGGAAACACCATATATTTT. The chain joins TRBV30 to TRBJ1-3; D is unresolved. This CDR3 contains 12 residues. The V gene's germline CDR1 is GTSNPN and CDR2 SVGIG (reference sequence). Trimming took 0 bases from V and 4 from J, leaving 4 bases between them.

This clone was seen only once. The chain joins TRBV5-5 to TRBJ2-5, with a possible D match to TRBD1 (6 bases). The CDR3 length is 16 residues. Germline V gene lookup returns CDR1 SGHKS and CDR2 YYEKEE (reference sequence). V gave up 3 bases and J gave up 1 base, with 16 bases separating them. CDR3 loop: CASSSLKQGIQETQYF. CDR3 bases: TGTGCCAGCAGCTCGTTAAAACAGGGCATCCAAGAGACCCAGTACTTC.

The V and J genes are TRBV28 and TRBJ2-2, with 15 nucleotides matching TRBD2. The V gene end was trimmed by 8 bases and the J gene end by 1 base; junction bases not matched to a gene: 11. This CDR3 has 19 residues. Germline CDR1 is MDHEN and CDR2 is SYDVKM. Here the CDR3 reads CASYPRGLAGGWNTGELFF. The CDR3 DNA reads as TGTGCCAGCTACCCCCGGGGACTAGCGGGAGGCTGGAACACCGGGGAGCTGTTTTTT.

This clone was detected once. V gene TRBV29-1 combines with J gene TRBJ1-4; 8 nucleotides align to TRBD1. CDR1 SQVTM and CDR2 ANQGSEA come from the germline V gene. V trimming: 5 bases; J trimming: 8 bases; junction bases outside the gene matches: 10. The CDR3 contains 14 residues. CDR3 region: CSVSTGGGGEKLFF. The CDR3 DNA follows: TGCAGCGTTTCTACAGGGGGAGGTGGCGAAAAACTGTTTTTT.

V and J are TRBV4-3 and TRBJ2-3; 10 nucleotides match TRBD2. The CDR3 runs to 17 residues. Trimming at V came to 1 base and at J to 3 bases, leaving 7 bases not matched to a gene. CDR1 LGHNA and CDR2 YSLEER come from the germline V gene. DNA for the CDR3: TGCGCCAGCAGCCAAGCGTTAGCGGGAGGCCCAACAGATACGCAGTATTTT. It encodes CASSQALAGGPTDTQYF.

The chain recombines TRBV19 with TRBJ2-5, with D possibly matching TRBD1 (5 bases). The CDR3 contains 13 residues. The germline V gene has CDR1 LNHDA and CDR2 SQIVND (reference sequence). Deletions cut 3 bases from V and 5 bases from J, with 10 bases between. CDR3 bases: TGTGCCAGTAGTATTAGGGGATGGGAGACCCAGTACTTC. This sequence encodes CASSIRGWETQYF.

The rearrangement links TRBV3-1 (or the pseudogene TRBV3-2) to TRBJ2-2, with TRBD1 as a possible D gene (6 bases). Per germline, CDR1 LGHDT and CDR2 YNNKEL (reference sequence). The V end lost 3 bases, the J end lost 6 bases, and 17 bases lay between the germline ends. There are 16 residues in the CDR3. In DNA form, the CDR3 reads TGTGCCAGCAGCCAGTATTTCCGGGACAATGCCGGGGAGCTGTTTTTT. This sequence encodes CASSQYFRDNAGELFF.

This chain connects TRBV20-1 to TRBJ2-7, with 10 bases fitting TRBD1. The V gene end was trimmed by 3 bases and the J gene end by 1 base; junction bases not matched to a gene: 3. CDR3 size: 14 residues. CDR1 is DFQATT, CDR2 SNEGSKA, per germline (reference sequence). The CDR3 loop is CSASGDRGSYEQYF. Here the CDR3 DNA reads TGCAGTGCTAGTGGGGACAGGGGATCCTACGAGCAGTACTTC.

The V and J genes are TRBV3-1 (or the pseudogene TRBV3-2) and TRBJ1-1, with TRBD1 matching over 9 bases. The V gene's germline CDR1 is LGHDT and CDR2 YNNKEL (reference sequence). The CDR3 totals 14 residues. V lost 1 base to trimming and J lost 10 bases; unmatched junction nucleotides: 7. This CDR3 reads CASSQAGTGFGAFF. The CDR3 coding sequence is TGTGCCAGCAGCCAAGCGGGGACAGGGTTTGGAGCTTTCTTT.

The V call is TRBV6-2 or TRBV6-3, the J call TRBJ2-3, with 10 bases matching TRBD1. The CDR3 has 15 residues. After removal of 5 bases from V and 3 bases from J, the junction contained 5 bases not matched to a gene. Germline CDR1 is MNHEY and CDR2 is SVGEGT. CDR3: CASSTRQGATDTQYF. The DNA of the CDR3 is TGTGCCAGCAGTACCAGACAGGGGGCAACAGATACGCAGTATTTT.

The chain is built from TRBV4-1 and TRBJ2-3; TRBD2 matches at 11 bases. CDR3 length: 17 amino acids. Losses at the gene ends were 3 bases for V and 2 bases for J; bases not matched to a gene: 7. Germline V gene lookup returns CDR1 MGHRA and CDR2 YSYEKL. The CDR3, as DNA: TGCGCCAGCAGCCAGGACACTAGCGGGAGTCTCACAGATACGCAGTATTTT. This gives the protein CASSQDTSGSLTDTQYF.

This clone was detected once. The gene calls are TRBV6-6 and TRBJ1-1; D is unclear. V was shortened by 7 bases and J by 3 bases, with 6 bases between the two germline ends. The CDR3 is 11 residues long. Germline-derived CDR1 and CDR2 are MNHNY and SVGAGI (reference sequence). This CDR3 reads CASTIHTEAFF. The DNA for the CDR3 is TGTGCCAGCACCATCCACACTGAAGCTTTCTTT.

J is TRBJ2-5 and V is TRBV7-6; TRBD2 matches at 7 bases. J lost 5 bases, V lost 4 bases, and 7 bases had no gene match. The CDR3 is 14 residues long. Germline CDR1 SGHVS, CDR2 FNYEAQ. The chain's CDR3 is CASSYRIGGETQYF. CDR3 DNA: TGTGCCAGCAGCTACCGGATCGGGGGGGAGACCCAGTACTTC.

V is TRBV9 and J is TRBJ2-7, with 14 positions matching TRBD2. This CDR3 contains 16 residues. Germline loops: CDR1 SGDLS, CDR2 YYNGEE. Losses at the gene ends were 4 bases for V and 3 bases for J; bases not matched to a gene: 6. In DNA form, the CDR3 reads TGTGCCAGCAGCCCGGGACTAGCGGGAGCGCTCTACGAGCAGTACTTC. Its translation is CASSPGLAGALYEQYF. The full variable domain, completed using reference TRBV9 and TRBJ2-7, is DSGVTQTPKHLITATGQRVTLRCSPRSGDLSVYWYQQSLDQGLQFLIQYYNGEERAKGNILERFSAQQFPDLHSELNLSSLELGDSALYFCASSPGLAGALYEQYFGPGTRLTVT.

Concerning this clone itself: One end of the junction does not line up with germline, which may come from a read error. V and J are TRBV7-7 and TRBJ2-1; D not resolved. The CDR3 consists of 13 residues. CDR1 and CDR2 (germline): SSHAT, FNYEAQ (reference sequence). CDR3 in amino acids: CASSLDRYNEQFF. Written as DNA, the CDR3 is TGTGCTAGCAGCTTAGATCGGTACAATGAGCAGTTCTTC.

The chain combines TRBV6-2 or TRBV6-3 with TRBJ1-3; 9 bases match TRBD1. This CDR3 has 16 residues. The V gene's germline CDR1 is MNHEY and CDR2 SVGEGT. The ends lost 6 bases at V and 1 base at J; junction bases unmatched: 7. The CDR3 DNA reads TGTGCCAGCAGCCCCGACAGGGGGAAATCTGGAAACACCATATATTTT. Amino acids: CASSPDRGKSGNTIYF.

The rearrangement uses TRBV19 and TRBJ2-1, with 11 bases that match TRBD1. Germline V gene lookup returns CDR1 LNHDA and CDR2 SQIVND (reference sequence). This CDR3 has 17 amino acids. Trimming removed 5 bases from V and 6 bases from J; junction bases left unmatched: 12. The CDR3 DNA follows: TGTGCCAGTAGTGCCAGGGGACAGGGGGGTCTCAGCAATGAGCAGTTCTTC. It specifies CASSARGQGGLSNEQFF.

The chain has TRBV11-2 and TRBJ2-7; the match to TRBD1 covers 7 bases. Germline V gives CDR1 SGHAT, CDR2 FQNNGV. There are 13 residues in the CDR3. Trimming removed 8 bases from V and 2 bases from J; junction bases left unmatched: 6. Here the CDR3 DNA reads TGTGCCAGCGGCTGGGACAGTACCTACGAGCAGTACTTC. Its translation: CASGWDSTYEQYF.

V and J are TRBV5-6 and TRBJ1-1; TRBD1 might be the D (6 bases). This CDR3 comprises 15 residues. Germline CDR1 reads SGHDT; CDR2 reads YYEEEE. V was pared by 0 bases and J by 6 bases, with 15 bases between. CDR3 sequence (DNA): TGTGCCAGCAGCTTGGGTTGGGGGCTGGTCGCTGAAGCTTTCTTT. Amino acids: CASSLGWGLVAEAFF.

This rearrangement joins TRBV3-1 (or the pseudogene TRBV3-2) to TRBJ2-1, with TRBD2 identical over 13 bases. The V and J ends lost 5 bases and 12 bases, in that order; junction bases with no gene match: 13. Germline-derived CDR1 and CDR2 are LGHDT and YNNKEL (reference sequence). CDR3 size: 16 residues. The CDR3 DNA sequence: TGTGCCAGCAGCTTCTCCGGGACTAGCGGGACCTTGGGGCAGTTCTTC. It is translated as CASSFSGTSGTLGQFF.

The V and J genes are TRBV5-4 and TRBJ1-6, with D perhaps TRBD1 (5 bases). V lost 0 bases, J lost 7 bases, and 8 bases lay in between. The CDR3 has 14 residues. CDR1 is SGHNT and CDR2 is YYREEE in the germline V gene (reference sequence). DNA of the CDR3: TGTGCCAGCAGCTTGGAACAGGAGAATTCACCCCTCCACTTT. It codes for CASSLEQENSPLHF.

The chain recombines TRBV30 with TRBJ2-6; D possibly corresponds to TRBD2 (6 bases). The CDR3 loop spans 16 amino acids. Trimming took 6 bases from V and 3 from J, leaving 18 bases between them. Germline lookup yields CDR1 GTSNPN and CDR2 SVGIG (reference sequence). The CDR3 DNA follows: TGTGCCTGCACCTGGGAGGTAACTGGTGGGGCCAACGTCCTGACTTTC. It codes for CACTWEVTGGANVLTF.

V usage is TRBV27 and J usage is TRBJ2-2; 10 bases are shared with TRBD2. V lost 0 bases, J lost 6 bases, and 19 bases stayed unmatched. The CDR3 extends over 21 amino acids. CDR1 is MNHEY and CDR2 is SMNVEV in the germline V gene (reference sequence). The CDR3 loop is CASSLSVWSNLAGVRAGELFF. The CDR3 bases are TGTGCCAGCAGTTTATCGGTCTGGTCGAACCTAGCGGGAGTAAGGGCCGGGGAGCTGTTTTTT.